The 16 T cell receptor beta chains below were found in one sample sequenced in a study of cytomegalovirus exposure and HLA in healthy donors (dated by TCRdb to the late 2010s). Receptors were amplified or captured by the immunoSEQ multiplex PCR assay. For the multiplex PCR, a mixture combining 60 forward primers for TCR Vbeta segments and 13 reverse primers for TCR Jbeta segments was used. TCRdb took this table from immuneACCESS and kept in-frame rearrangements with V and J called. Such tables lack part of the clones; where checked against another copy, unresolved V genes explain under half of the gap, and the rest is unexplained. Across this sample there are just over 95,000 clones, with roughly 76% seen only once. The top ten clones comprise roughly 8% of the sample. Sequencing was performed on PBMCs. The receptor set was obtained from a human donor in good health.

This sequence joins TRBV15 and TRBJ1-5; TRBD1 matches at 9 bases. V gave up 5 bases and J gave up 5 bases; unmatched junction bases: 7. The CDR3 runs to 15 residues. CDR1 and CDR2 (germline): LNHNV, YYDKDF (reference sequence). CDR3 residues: CATSSDRGGHQPQHF. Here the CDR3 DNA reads TGTGCCACCAGCTCGGACAGGGGAGGCCATCAGCCCCAGCATTTT.

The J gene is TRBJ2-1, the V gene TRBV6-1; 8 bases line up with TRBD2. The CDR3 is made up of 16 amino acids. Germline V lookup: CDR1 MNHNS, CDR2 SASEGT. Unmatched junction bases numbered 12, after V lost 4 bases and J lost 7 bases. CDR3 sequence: CASSGGIGRASNEQFF. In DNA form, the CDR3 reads TGTGCCAGCAGTGGTGGGATCGGGAGGGCCTCGAATGAGCAGTTCTTC.

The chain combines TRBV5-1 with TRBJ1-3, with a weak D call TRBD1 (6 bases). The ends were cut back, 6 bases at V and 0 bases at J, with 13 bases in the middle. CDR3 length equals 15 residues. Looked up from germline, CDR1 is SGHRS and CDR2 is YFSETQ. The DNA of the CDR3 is TGCGCCAGCAAAATGGACAGCAGCTCTGGAAACACCATATATTTT. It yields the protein CASKMDSSSGNTIYF.

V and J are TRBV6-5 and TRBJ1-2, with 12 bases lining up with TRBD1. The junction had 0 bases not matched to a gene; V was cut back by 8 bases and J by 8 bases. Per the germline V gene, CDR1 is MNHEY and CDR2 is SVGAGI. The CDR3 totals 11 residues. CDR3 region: CASGTGGGYTF. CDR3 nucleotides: TGTGCCAGCGGGACAGGGGGCGGCTACACCTTC.

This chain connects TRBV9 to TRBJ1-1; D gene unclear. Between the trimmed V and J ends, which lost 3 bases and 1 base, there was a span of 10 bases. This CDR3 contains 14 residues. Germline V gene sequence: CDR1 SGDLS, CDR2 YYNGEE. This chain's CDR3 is CASSGSIRNTEAFF. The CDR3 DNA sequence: TGTGCCAGCAGCGGAAGTATCAGGAACACTGAAGCTTTCTTT. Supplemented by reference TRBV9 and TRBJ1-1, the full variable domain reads DSGVTQTPKHLITATGQRVTLRCSPRSGDLSVYWYQQSLDQGLQFLIQYYNGEERAKGNILERFSAQQFPDLHSELNLSSLELGDSALYFCASSGSIRNTEAFFGQGTRLTVV.

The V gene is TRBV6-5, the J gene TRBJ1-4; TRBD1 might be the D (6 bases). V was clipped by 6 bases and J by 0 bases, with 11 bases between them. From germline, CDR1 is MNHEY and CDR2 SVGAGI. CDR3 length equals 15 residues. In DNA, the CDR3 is TGTGCCAGCAGACCGAGACAGGCAACTAATGAAAAACTGTTTTTT. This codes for CASRPRQATNEKLFF.

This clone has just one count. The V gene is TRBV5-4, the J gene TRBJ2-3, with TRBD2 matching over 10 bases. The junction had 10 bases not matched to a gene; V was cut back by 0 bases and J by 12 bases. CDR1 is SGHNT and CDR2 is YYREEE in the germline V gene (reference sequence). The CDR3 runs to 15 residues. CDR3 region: CASSLERGGHLPQYF. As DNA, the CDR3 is TGTGCCAGCAGCTTGGAGCGGGGGGGCCACCTTCCACAGTATTTT.

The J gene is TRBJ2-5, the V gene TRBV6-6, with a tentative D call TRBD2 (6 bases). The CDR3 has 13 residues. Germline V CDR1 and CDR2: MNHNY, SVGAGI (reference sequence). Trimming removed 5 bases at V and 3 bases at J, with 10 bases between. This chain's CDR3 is CASSDGGKETQYF. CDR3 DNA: TGTGCCAGCAGTGACGGAGGGAAAGAGACCCAGTACTTC.

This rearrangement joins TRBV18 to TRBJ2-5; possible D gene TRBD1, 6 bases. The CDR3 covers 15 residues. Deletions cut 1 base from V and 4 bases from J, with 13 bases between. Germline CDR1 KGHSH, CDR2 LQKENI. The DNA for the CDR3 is TGTGCCAGCTCACCACTGGCAGGGGTTATAGAGACCCAGTACTTC. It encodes CASSPLAGVIETQYF. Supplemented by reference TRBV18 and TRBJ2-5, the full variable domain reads NAGVMQNPRHLVRRRGQEARLRCSPMKGHSHVYWYRQLPEEGLKFMVYLQKENIIDESGMPKERFSAEFPKEGPSILRIQQVVRGDSAAYFCASSPLAGVIETQYFGPGTRLLVL.

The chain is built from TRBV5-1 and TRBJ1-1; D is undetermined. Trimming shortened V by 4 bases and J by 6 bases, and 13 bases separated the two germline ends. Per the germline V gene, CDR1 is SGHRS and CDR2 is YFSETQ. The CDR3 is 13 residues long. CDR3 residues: CASSPGGEAEAFF. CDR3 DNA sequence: TGCGCCAGCAGCCCCGGAGGAGAAGCTGAAGCTTTCTTT.

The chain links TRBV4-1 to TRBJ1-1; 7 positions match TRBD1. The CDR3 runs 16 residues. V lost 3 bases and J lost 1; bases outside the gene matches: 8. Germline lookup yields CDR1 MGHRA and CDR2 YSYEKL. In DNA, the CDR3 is TGCGCCAGCAGCCAGGATACAGGGGTGAGGAACACTGAAGCTTTCTTT. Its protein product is CASSQDTGVRNTEAFF.

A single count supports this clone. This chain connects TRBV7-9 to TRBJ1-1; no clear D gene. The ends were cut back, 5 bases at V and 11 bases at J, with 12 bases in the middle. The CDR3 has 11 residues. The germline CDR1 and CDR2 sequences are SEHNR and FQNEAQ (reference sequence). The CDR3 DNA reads TGTGCCAGCAGCCCCCGACTTGGCGCTTTCTTT. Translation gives CASSPRLGAFF. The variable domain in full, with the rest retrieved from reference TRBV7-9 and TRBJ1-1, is DTGVSQNPRHKITKRGQNVTFRCDPISEHNRLYWYRQTLGQGPEFLTYFQNEAQLEKSRLLSDRFSAERPKGSFSTLEIQRTEQGDSAMYLCASSPRLGAFFGQGTRLTVV.

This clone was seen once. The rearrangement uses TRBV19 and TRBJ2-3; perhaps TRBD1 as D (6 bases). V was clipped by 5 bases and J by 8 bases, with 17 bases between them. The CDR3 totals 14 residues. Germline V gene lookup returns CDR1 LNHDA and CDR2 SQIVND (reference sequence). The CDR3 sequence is CASSLLGEGVTQYF. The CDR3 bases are TGTGCCAGTAGTTTACTAGGTGAGGGGGTTACGCAGTATTTT. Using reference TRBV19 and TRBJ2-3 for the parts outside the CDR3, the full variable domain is DGGITQSPKYLFRKEGQNVTLSCEQNLNHDAMYWYRQDPGQGLRLIYYSQIVNDFQKGDIAEGYSVSREKKESFPLTVTSAQKNPTAFYLCASSLLGEGVTQYFGPGTRLTVL.

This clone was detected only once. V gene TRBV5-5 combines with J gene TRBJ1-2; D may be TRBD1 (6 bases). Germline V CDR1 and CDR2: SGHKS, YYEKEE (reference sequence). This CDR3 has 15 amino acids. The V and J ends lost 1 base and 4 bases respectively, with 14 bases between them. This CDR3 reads CASSLTGTPLYGYTF. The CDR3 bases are TGTGCCAGCAGCTTGACAGGGACACCTCTCTATGGCTACACCTTC.

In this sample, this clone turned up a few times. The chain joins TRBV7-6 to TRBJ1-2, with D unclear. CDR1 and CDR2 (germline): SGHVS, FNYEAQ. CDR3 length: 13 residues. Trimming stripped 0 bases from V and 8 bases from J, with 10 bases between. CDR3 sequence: CASSLAEGSGYTF. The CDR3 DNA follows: TGTGCCAGCAGCTTAGCAGAAGGGAGCGGCTACACCTTC.

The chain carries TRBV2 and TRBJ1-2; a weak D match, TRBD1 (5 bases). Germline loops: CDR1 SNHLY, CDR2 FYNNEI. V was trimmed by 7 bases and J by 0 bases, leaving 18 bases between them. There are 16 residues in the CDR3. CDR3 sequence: CASTGMEGPANYGYTF. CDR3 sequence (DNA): TGTGCCAGCACCGGGATGGAGGGGCCGGCTAACTATGGCTACACCTTC. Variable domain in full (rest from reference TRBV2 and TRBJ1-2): EPEVTQTPSHQVTQMGQEVILRCVPISNHLYFYWYRQILGQKVEFLVSFYNNEISEKSEIFDDQFSVERPDGSNFTLKIRSTKLEDSAMYFCASTGMEGPANYGYTFGSGTRLTVV.